The present T cell receptor (beta chain) was sequenced within a study of PD-1 blockade in classical Hodgkin lymphoma. This CDR3 region has 16 residues. V was pared by 5 bases and J by 4 bases, with 17 bases between. From germline, CDR1 is SGHAT and CDR2 FQDESV (reference sequence). Relapse was seen in all patients after autologous stem cell transplantation, and brentuximab vedotin exposure was variable. Purification of CD4+ T cells from thawed PBMCs was performed via magnetic negative selection. The data were produced by immunoSEQ multiplex PCR, yet TCRdb's version contains in-frame clones alone and is incomplete. The table includes about 15,000 clones, 85% detected once. Study-wide results and caveats: Complete responders started with a diversity level that resembled newly diagnosed patients at baseline. Although disease activity or prior therapy may be involved, causes of the repertoire differences remain undefined. Diversity in CD4+ TCRs, unlike that measured in CD8+ TCRs, had risen significantly by C4D1.

On this clone itself: Its matching antigen is unknown.

This clonotype originated in a human donor with classical Hodgkin lymphoma. This specimen consisted of CD4+ T cells from blood, obtained at baseline. This chain joins TRBV11-1 and TRBJ1-4; D is possibly TRBD1 (6 bases). This CDR3 reads CASSLTGGRFNEKLFF. The CDR3 DNA sequence: TGTGCCAGCAGCCTAACCGGGGGGCGGTTTAATGAAAAACTGTTTTTT.